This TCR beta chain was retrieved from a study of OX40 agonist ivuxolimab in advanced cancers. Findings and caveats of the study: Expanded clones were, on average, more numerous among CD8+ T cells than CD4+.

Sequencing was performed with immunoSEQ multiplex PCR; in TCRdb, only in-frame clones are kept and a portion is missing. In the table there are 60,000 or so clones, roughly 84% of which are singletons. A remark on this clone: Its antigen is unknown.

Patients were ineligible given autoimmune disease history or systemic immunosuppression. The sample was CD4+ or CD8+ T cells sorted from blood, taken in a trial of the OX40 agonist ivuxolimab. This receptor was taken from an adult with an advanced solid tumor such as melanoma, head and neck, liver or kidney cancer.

The CDR3 sequence is CASSFPGTPNYGYTF. CDR3 DNA sequence: TGTGCCAGCAGTTTCCCTGGGACGCCTAACTATGGCTACACCTTC. The rearrangement links TRBV28 to TRBJ1-2, with TRBD1 as a possible D gene (5 bases). Germline lookup yields CDR1 MDHEN and CDR2 SYDVKM. There are 15 residues in the CDR3. Trimming cost V 3 bases and J 0 bases, with 11 bases left between them.